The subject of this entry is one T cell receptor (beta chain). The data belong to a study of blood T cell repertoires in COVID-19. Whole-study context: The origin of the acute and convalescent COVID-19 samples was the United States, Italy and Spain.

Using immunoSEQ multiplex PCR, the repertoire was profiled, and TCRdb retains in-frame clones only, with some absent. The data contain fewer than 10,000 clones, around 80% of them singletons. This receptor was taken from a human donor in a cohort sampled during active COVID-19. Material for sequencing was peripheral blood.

The CDR3 region has the DNA TGCAGCGTTGTCAATACAGGGGGCCGGACCGGGGAGCTGTTTTTT. Its translation: CSVVNTGGRTGELFF. V gene TRBV29-1 combines with J gene TRBJ2-2; 9 bases match TRBD1. Germline values: CDR1 SQVTM, CDR2 ANQGSEA. The CDR3 has 15 residues. V was pared by 4 bases and J by 5 bases, with 8 bases of the junction left unmatched.